The source of this T cell receptor beta chain is a study of T cells after yellow fever vaccination. Study observations and caveats: The booster response re-showed most primary clones: approximately 95% CD4, approximately 90% CD8.

A remark on this clonotype: The antigen is unknown.

TCRdb independently ran MiXCR on the 5' RACE reads; one entry per CDR3 protein. The profile covers under 550,000 distinct CDR3 sequences, with less than 25% appearing a single time and about 16% taken by the ten largest. The germline V and J ends were trimmed by 6 bases and 4 bases, with 19 bases remaining between them. Germline-derived CDR1 and CDR2 are MNHEY and SVGAGI. This CDR3 is 16 amino acids long. The receptor's source is a man in his late teens or twenties who received the YFV17D yellow fever vaccine. The sequences come from PBMCs, collected roughly 20 days after the first yellow fever vaccination. The chain combines TRBV6-5 with TRBJ2-1; D is perhaps TRBD1 (5 bases). The CDR3 loop is CASSYPRQGDYNEQFF. The CDR3 bases are TGTGCCAGCAGCTACCCTCGGCAGGGCGATTACAATGAGCAGTTCTTC.